Listed below are T cell receptor beta chains from one sample, sequenced in a study of technical replicates of blood from a handful of donors. Libraries were prepared by immunoSEQ multiplex PCR; TCRdb keeps only in-frame clonotypes and omits some of them. The sample holds almost 55,000 clones, roughly 94% seen once. The sample consisted of T cells isolated from PBMCs. These receptors were taken from a human donor in good health. CDR3s include the opening cysteine and the closing phenylalanine or tryptophan. Fields, in order: D gene, J gene, clone size, V gene, CDR3 DNA, CDR3 protein. A D gene is named only where the DNA matches it firmly. Not every row has a clone size; where given, it reads once, few, many or a size class.

TRBD1,TRBJ1-2,.,TRBV18,TGTGCCAGCTCAACAACCGGGACAGGGGTCGGCTACACCTTC,CASSTTGTGVGYTF
.,TRBJ2-7,.,TRBV7-9,TGTGCCAGCAGCCTAGGAGCCGGGAACGAGCAGTACTTC,CASSLGAGNEQYF
.,TRBJ1-6,.,TRBV5-1,TGCGCCAGCAGCTTGGAGTCGTCTAGCTCCTATAATTCACCCCTCCACTTT,CASSLESSSSYNSPLHF
TRBD2,TRBJ2-7,once,TRBV28,TGTGCCAGCAGTTTCGGGGGGTTATTTCGGGGAGGCGAGCAGTACTTC,CASSFGGLFRGGEQYF
TRBD1,TRBJ2-7,.,TRBV10-1,TGCGCCAGCTCCCGGGACAGGGGCTACGAGCAGTACTTC,CASSRDRGYEQYF
.,TRBJ1-4,.,TRBV11-2,TGTGCCAGCAGCTTAGTGGTCGGCCAGGTGGATGAAAAACTGTTTTTT,CASSLVVGQVDEKLFF
.,TRBJ2-5,.,TRBV5-1,TGCGCCAGCAGCTTGGGGCAGTTGGGGGCGACCCAGTACTTC,CASSLGQLGATQYF
TRBD2,TRBJ2-2,.,TRBV19,TGTGCCAGTAGTATAGCCTCAGCGGGGGTAGTCACCGGGGAGCTGTTTTTT,CASSIASAGVVTGELFF
.,TRBJ2-2,few,TRBV11-1,TGTGCCAGCAGCTTAGCCATGGGTGTCCGGGGTGGAACCGGGGAGCTGTTTTTT,CASSLAMGVRGGTGELFF
.,TRBJ2-3,.,TRBV5-1,TGCGCCAGCAGCCCACAAAAGTCGTCAGATACGCAGTATTTT,CASSPQKSSDTQYF
.,TRBJ1-1,once,TRBV29-1,TGCAGCGCGAGCCGGGGGTCTGACACTGAAGCTTTCTTT,CSASRGSDTEAFF
TRBD2,TRBJ2-3,.,TRBV28,TGTGCCAGCAGTTTAACTAGCGGGAGGGCCCTAAAGCAAGATACGCAGTATTTT,CASSLTSGRALKQDTQYF
TRBD2,TRBJ2-7,once,TRBV28,TGTGCCAGCAGTGTGACTAGCGGATCCTACGAGCAGTACTTC,CASSVTSGSYEQYF
.,TRBJ2-1,.,TRBV14,TGTGCCAGCAGCCTCCCGGCGACTTCGCTATCCTACAATGAGCAGTTCTTC,CASSLPATSLSYNEQFF
TRBD1,TRBJ1-4,.,TRBV9,TGTGCCAGCAGCCCTAACAGGGGTTCGCATGAAAAACTGTTTTTT,CASSPNRGSHEKLFF
.,TRBJ2-1,.,TRBV10-1,TGCGCCAGCAGTCCAACCGGGGAATTTAGGAATGAGCAGTTCTTC,CASSPTGEFRNEQFF
TRBD2,TRBJ2-2,.,TRBV11-2,TGTGCCAGCAGCTTAATCCGCGCGGGAGCGGGCGGGGAGCTGTTTTTT,CASSLIRAGAGGELFF
TRBD2,TRBJ2-3,.,TRBV10-3,TGTGCCATCAATGCGGGAGCCGAAGATACGCAGTATTTT,CAINAGAEDTQYF
TRBD2,TRBJ2-1,.,TRBV18,TGTGCCAGCTCACCTGGACTAGACAATGAGCAGTTCTTC,CASSPGLDNEQFF
.,TRBJ1-6,.,TRBV9,TGTGCCAGCAGCGTAGGAACCCCCGGCGGTTCACCCCTCCACTTT,CASSVGTPGGSPLHF
.,TRBJ1-3,.,TRBV9,TGTGCCAGCAGCCTCGGGACTTTCAGCTCTGGAAACACCATATATTTT,CASSLGTFSSGNTIYF
.,TRBJ2-3,.,TRBV11-3,TGTGCCAGCAGCTTAGATCAGGGGTACACAGATACGCAGTATTTT,CASSLDQGYTDTQYF
TRBD2,TRBJ2-1,.,TRBV28,TGTGCCAGCGGGGCGGGAGTGTACAATGAGCAGTTCTTC,CASGAGVYNEQFF
.,TRBJ2-3,.,TRBV5-1,TGCGCCAGCAGCTTGGTTTCGGGCACAGATACGCAGTATTTT,CASSLVSGTDTQYF
TRBD1,TRBJ2-5,.,TRBV10-3,TGTGCCATCAGTGAGTGGACAGGACAGGTCCAAGAGACCCAGTACTTC,CAISEWTGQVQETQYF
TRBD1,TRBJ1-1,.,TRBV29-1,TGCAGCGTTGAGGGGACAGGGGGCCTGTTGGCTTTCTTT,CSVEGTGGLLAFF
TRBD2,TRBJ2-1,.,TRBV5-1,TGCGCCAGCAGCTTAAGCGGGAGCCGAGACAATGAGCAGTTCTTC,CASSLSGSRDNEQFF
.,TRBJ2-7,.,TRBV28,TGTGCCAGCACTCAGGGTTCCCCCTACGAGCAGTACTTC,CASTQGSPYEQYF
TRBD1,TRBJ1-2,.,TRBV6-5,TGTGCCAGCAGTTTACAGGGACAGGCCTTCTATGGCTACACCTTC,CASSLQGQAFYGYTF
TRBD1,TRBJ1-1,.,TRBV7-9,TGTGCCAGCAGACAAGACAGGGGATCGGCTTTCTTT,CASRQDRGSAFF
.,TRBJ1-1,.,TRBV15,TGTGCCACCAGCAGAGATGGGGCGAACACTGAAGCTTTCTTT,CATSRDGANTEAFF
TRBD1,TRBJ1-2,.,TRBV9,TGTGCCAGCAGCGGGGACAGGGGGTTTGGCTACACCTTC,CASSGDRGFGYTF